This T cell receptor beta chain emerged from a study of blood T cell repertoires in COVID-19. Study information: Some COVID-19 samples were acute and others convalescent; all came from the United States, Italy and Spain. PBMCs, B-cell-depleted T cells, or T cells were the source of the cDNA or gDNA that made up the material.

CDR1 and CDR2 from the germline V gene are SGDLS and YYNGEE. The CDR3 sequence is 16 residues long. Losses at the gene ends were 0 bases for V and 0 bases for J; bases not matched to a gene: 4. Original analysis: Reference gene primer amplification in the assay estimated nucleated cell counts. The data were produced by immunoSEQ multiplex PCR, yet TCRdb's version contains in-frame clones alone and is incomplete. D and trimming come from the DNA, and the V and J calls and clone size come from that table. Seen here are 35,000 to 45,000 clones, 65% to 90% observed once, and the top ten hold around 5.2%.

The rearrangement links TRBV9 to TRBJ2-5; 8 nucleotides agree with TRBD2. The sequence came from a man aged 35 to 55 with active COVID-19. What was sequenced was peripheral blood. The CDR3 sequence: CASSVAAAGDQETQYF. The CDR3 nucleotides read TGTGCCAGCAGCGTAGCCGCAGCGGGAGACCAAGAGACCCAGTACTTC.